This T cell receptor (beta chain) was retrieved from a study of shared clonotypes between healthy human individuals (dated by TCRdb to the early 2020s). Context from the whole study: The cohort comprised a couple of women and a few men aged 18 to 49 years. For each donor, CD4 naive and CD4 memory were each run on three plates, CD8 naive on two plates, and CD8 memory on one plate. Blood TCR repertoires of about 5 healthy adults were deeply sequenced to estimate repertoire size and the extent of clonotype sharing between individuals. Libraries were prepared and TCR repertoires were sequenced by different laboratories using diverse techniques, in order to increase sequencing depth and limit assay-specific biases. Per donor, leukapheresis produced somewhere between about 0.85 and 10 billion PBMCs. Study-wide conclusions, independent of this receptor: Sampling was limited to blood, and TCR repertoires in tissue likely differ from TCR repertoires in blood. Even with the large sequencing depth, rarefaction of the sorted-subset datasets indicated that sequencing was incomplete. When several donors were compared, the shared fraction of clonotypes was about 5% for naive CD4, about 4% for naive CD8, 2.3% for memory CD4, and 0.3% to 0.5% for memory CD8. Because the study included only a small number of donors, the genetic and exposure-history diversity represented was limited. Naive subsets generally had larger estimated clonotype richness than memory subsets did. Compared with non-shared clonotypes, clonotypes shared by all four sorted-subset donors had higher generation probabilities. Pairwise subsampling led to the expectation that sequencing depth would affect the degree of clonotype sharing among donors.

From its cysteine to its phenylalanine, the CDR3 spans 15 amino acids. Just CDR3 DNA is preserved here, 45 bases in frame from base 1. V loses 1 base, J loses 6 bases, and the germline ends lie 14 bases apart. As encoded in the germline V gene (reference sequence), CDR1 is LNHNV while CDR2 is YYDKDF. Remarks on this clone: Its antigen remains undetermined. No much larger clonotype is one base removed from it; base qualities were not supplied.

Using the deep immunoSEQ assay, TCR CDR3 regions were amplified from genomic DNA by multiplex PCR. Genomic DNA extracted from each cell subset was distributed evenly over all wells of several immunoSEQ 96-well plates, and each plate served as one replicate. For sorted subsets, roughly 200 ng of genomic DNA, equivalent to 30,000 or so T cell genomes, went into each replicate PCR. The purified libraries were quantified using a Qubit 3.0 fluorometer, sized with a Bioanalyzer 2100, and then quantified again using the KAPA Library Quantification kit. A separate single-read 150-cycle Illumina NextSeq 550 flow cell was used to sequence each immunoSEQ 96-well plate. The authors' analysis ran thus. Because only junctional sequences without quality scores were contained in the immunoSEQ output, filtering matching that applied to full-length reads could not be performed. To assign V/J genes and CDR3, sequences were annotated using PyIR, a Python wrapper for IgBLAST v1.9, with IMGT germline references. Any read was removed if the V/J assignment was weak (E-value above 1e-6), the CDR3 was missing, or the read contained stop codons, out-of-frame junctions, or ambiguous translated residues. V3J clonotypes were defined by identical inferred V gene, J gene, and CDR3 amino acid sequence. Percentage overlap between repertoires was calculated by dividing the number of shared unique clonotypes by the size of the smaller repertoire. Richness of each repertoire was evaluated using RTK rarefaction, the Chao1 estimator, and Recon v2.1 estimates of unobserved clonotypes. Generation probabilities for all TCRbeta clonotypes obtained by the gDNA method from several donors were computed using OLGA. The table was pulled from immuneACCESS by TCRdb, which kept in-frame rearrangements only. Such tables lose some clones; where checked, under half of the loss comes from unresolved V genes, and the rest has no known cause. V and J calls and clone size are copied from that table; D and trimming were computed from the DNA. The sample table contains roughly 2,000,000 clones; only one count was recorded for less than 95% of them. Roughly 1.2% of the sample belongs to the ten largest clones.

CD8 naive samples consisted of CD45RO-negative cells that were positively selected for CCR7, yielding a CD45RA+CCR7+ population without TemRA cells. Donors were healthy HIV-negative adults with no recently reported acute infections or vaccinations. Only Caucasian adults living in Nashville, Tennessee, USA were represented among the donors. Blood was collected by leukapheresis, and PBMCs were isolated by Ficoll-Histopaque density gradient centrifugation and then cryopreserved in liquid nitrogen vapor phase. Analytical flow cytometry was used to check the purity and quantity of every magnetically sorted T cell population. Each sorted fraction had its genomic DNA isolated and then quantified by UV absorbance on a Nanodrop 2000c.

The chain joins TRBV15 to TRBJ2-3; the D segment may tentatively be TRBD1 or TRBD2, each giving 5 matched bases. This TCR was recovered from a man aged 18 to 30 in good health. The sequencing sample was made of naive CD8+ T cells sorted from blood. The cell subset or site label corresponds to: CD45RA+CCR7+. The CDR3 corresponds to CATSRGGNDVDTQYF. The nucleotide sequence is TGTGCCACCAGCAGAGGGGGGAATGACGTTGATACGCAGTATTTT. The full variable domain, with segments outside the CDR3 supplied by the reference TRBV15 and TRBJ2-3 proteins, appears as DAMVIQNPRYQVTQFGKPVTLSCSQTLNHNVMYWYQQKSSQAPKLLFHYYDKDFNNEADTPDNFQSRRPNTSFCFLDIRSPGLGDTAMYLCATSRGGNDVDTQYFGPGTRLTVL.